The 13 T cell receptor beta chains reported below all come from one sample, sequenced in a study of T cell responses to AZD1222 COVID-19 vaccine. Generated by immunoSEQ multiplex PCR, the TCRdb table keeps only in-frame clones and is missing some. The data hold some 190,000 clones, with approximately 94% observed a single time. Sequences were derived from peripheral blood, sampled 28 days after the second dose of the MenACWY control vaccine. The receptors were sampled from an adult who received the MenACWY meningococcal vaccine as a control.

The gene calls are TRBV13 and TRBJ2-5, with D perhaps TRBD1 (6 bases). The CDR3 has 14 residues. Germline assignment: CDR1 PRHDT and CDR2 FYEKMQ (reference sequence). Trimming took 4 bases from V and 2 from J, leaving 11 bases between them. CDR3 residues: CASSSRTVQETQYF. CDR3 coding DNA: TGTGCCAGCAGCTCCCGGACAGTGCAAGAGACCCAGTACTTC.

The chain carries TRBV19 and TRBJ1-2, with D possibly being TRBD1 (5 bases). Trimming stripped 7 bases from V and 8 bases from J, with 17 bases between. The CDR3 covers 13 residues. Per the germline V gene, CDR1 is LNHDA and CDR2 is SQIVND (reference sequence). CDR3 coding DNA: TGTGCCAGTAACCTTGGGGGGAGTCGGGGCTACACCTTC. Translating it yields CASNLGGSRGYTF.

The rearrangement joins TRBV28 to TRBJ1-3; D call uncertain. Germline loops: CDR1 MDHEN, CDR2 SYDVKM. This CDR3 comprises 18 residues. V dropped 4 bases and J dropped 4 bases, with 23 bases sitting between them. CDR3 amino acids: CASSSNYETQTVGNTIYF. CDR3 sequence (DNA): TGTGCCAGCAGTTCCAACTACGAGACCCAAACGGTCGGAAACACCATATATTTT.

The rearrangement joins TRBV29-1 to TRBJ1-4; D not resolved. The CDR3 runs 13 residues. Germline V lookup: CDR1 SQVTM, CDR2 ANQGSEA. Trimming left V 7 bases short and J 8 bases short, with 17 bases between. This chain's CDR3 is CSALTPTSEKLFF. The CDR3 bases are TGCAGCGCCCTGACCCCCACGTCGGAAAAACTGTTTTTT.

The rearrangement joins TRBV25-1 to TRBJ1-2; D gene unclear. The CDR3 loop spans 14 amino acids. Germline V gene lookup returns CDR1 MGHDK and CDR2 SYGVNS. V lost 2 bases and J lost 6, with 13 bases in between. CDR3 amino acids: CASSEEHGYHGYTF. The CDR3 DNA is TGTGCCAGCAGTGAAGAACACGGCTATCATGGCTACACCTTC.

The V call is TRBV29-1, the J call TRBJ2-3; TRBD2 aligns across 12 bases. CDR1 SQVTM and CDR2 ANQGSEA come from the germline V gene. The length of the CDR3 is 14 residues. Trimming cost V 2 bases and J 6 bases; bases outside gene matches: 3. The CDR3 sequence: CSVETSGGTDTQYF. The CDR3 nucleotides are TGCAGCGTTGAAACTAGCGGGGGGACGGATACGCAGTATTTT.

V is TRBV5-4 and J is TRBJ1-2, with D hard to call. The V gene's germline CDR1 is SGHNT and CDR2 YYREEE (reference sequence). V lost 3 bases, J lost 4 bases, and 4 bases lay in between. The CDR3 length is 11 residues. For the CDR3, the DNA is TGTGCCAGCAGCTCCTCCTATGGCTACACCTTC. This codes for CASSSSYGYTF.

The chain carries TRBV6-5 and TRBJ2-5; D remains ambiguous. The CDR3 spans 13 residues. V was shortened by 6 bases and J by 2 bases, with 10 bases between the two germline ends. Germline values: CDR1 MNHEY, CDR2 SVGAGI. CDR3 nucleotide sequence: TGTGCCAGCAGCCCGGAGATACAAGAGACCCAGTACTTC. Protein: CASSPEIQETQYF.

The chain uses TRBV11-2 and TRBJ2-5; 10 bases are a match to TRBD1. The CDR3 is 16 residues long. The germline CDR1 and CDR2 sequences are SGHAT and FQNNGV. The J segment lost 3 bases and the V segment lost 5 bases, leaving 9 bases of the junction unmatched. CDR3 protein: CASSPRDRGREETQYF. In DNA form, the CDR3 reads TGTGCCAGCAGCCCCCGGGACAGGGGTAGGGAAGAGACCCAGTACTTC.

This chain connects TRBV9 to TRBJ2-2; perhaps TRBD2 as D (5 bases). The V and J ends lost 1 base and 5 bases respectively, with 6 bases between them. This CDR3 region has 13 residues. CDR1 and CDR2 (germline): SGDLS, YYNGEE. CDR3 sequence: CASSVTGTGELFF. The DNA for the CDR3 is TGTGCCAGCAGCGTAACGGGAACCGGGGAGCTGTTTTTT.

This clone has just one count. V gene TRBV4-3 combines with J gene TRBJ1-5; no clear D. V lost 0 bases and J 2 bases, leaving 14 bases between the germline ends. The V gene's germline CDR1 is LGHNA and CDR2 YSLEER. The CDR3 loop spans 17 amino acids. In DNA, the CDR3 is TGCGCCAGCAGCCAAGAGGTTCCAACCCTTGGCAATCAGCCCCAGCATTTT. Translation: CASSQEVPTLGNQPQHF.

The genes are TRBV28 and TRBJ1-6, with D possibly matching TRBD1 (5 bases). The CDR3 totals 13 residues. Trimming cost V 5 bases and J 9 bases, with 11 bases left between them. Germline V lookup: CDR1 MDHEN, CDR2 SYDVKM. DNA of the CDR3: TGTGCCAGCAGTGGGCAGGGTACTTCACCCCTCCACTTT. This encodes CASSGQGTSPLHF.

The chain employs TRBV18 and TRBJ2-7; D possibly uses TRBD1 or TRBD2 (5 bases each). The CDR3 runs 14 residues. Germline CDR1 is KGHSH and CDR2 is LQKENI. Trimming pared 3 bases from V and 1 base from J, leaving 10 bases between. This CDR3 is CASSPVWGSYEQYF. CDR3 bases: TGTGCCAGCTCACCGGTCTGGGGGTCCTACGAGCAGTACTTC.